This is a list of T cell receptor beta chains from one sample in a study of response to subunit inactivated influenza vaccine. TCRdb processed the RT-PCR reads anew with MiXCR; each CDR3 protein has one entry. This table holds 450,000 to 600,000 distinct CDR3 sequences, under 9% found once. This material consisted of PBMCs from blood, taken 23 to 25 months after vaccination. The receptor set was obtained from a man between 50 and 75 years old who received an inactivated influenza vaccine. The CDR3 runs from the conserved cysteine through the conserved F or W. The D gene is left open where the match is weak. A clone size is listed for some rows: how often the clone was seen (once, few, many), or a class if it is expanded.

v_gene	d_gene	j_gene	abundance	CDR3nt	CDR3aa
TRBV27	-	TRBJ2-7	-	TGTGCCAGCAGTTTAAGGGTAGGATCGTCCTACTACGAGCAGTACTTC	CASSLRVGSSYYEQYF
TRBV12-3/TRBV12-4	-	TRBJ1-1	many	TGTGCCAGCAGTTTATCTCTAGTGTCGGAGGCTGAAGCTTTCTTT	CASSLSLVSEAEAFF
TRBV20-1	-	TRBJ1-1	-	TGCAGTGCTCAACCAAAGAACACTGAAGCTTTCTTT	CSAQPKNTEAFF
TRBV20-1	TRBD2	TRBJ2-2	many	TGCAGTGCGGTAGCGGGAGGCGCGAACACCGGGGAGCTGTTTTTT	CSAVAGGANTGELFF
TRBV6-2/TRBV6-3	TRBD2	TRBJ2-1	-	TGTGCCAGCACCACCCTCGGTCAAGGACTAGCTCAGTTCTTC	CASTTLGQGLAQFF
TRBV20-1	-	TRBJ1-4	-	TGCAGTGCTAGAGTGGCAAATTTTGAAAAACTGTTTTTT	CSARVANFEKLFF
TRBV11-2	TRBD1	TRBJ1-6	-	TGTGCCAGCAGCATACAGGGGTACTCACCCCTCCACTTT	CASSIQGYSPLHF
TRBV7-9	-	TRBJ2-3	many	TGTGCCAGCAGCCACGCGGGATATAACACAGATACGCAGTATTTT	CASSHAGYNTDTQYF
TRBV4-1	-	TRBJ1-5	-	TGCGCCAGCAGCCACCGGGGGGACCAGCCCCAGCATTTT	CASSHRGDQPQHF
TRBV23-1	-	TRBJ2-7	few	TGCGCCAGCAGTCAATCGAACAGCTTAGGGGACGAGCAGTACTTC	CASSQSNSLGDEQYF
TRBV7-9	TRBD1	TRBJ2-3	few	TGTGCCAGCAGCTCTGACAGGGGGGAAGATACGCAGTATTTT	CASSSDRGEDTQYF
TRBV12-3/TRBV12-4	-	TRBJ1-3	many	TGTGCCAGCAGTTTAGCGGGCTTGGATGGAAACACCATATATTTT	CASSLAGLDGNTIYF
TRBV12-3/TRBV12-4	-	TRBJ2-2	few	TGTGCCAGCAGCACCAACCAGGGCAACACCGGGGAGCTGTTTTTT	CASSTNQGNTGELFF
TRBV5-1	-	TRBJ2-3	many	TGCGCCAGCAGGATTCAGACTAGCACAGATACGCAGTATTTT	CASRIQTSTDTQYF
TRBV7-8	TRBD1	TRBJ2-2	-	TGTGCCAGCAGCCAGGGGACAGGGATCATCGGGGAGCTGTTTTTT	CASSQGTGIIGELFF
TRBV10-3	-	TRBJ2-7	many	TGTGCCATCAGTGCGGAGACAGATTCCGAGCAGTACTTC	CAISAETDSEQYF
TRBV6-5	-	TRBJ1-1	few	TGTGCCAGCAGTTACACCCCGAACACTGAAGCTTTCTTT	CASSYTPNTEAFF
TRBV2	TRBD1	TRBJ2-7	-	TGTGCCAGCAGGGCTTGGGACAGGGAATACGAGCAGTACTTC	CASRAWDREYEQYF
TRBV7-9	-	TRBJ2-3	-	TGTGCCAGCAGCAGAGGGGACGGACGCGAGGATACGCAGTATTTT	CASSRGDGREDTQYF
TRBV7-8	-	TRBJ2-3	many	TGTGCCAGCAGCTTAAAATCTCTACGGGACCACACAGATACGCAGTATTTT	CASSLKSLRDHTDTQYF
TRBV7-6	TRBD2	TRBJ2-1	-	TGTGCCAGCAGCTCACAAGCGGGAGGAGACAATGAGCAGTTCTTC	CASSSQAGGDNEQFF
TRBV20-1	TRBD2	TRBJ2-1	-	TGCAGTGCCACGGGACTAGCGGCGAGCTCCTACAATGAGCAGTTCTTC	CSATGLAASSYNEQFF
TRBV7-2	TRBD1	TRBJ2-1	-	TGTGCCAGCAGCCGGCAGGGACAGGGGGCTTTTTACAATGAGCAGTTCTTC	CASSRQGQGAFYNEQFF
TRBV6-5	-	TRBJ2-5	-	TGTGCCAGCAGTTACTCAGGACATCTAGAGACCCAGTACTTC	CASSYSGHLETQYF
TRBV28	TRBD2	TRBJ2-5	few	TGTGCCACCATTAAGAGTTGGCGGGAACGGACTAGCGGAGAAGAGACCCAGTACTTC	CATIKSWRERTSGEETQYF
TRBV10-2	-	TRBJ2-2	many	TGCGCCAGTGGGACCTGGAACACCGGGGAGCTGTTTTTT	CASGTWNTGELFF
TRBV5-1	-	TRBJ2-5	-	TGCGCCAGCAGCTTAAGGGGGTACAAGGAAGAGACCCAGTACTTC	CASSLRGYKEETQYF
TRBV28	-	TRBJ2-1	once	TGTGCCAGCACCAAAGGGGGTTTTTGGCAGTTCTTC	CASTKGGFWQFF
TRBV20-1	-	TRBJ1-4	few	TGCAGTGGCGTATGGGTTGATGGTGAAAAACTGTTTTTT	CSGVWVDGEKLFF
TRBV5-1	-	TRBJ2-3	many	TGCGCCAGCAGCTTGACCCCCAGCACAGATACGCAGTATTTT	CASSLTPSTDTQYF
TRBV20-1	-	TRBJ2-2	-	TGCAGTGCTATCGGGAACACCGGGGAGCTGTTTTTT	CSAIGNTGELFF
TRBV27	TRBD2	TRBJ2-7	many	TGTGCCAGCAGTTTTCTAGCGGGGGTCTACGAGCAGTACTTC	CASSFLAGVYEQYF
TRBV6-4	-	TRBJ1-2	-	TGTGCCAGCATTACTCCCGGGGGTCCCTATGGCTACACCTTC	CASITPGGPYGYTF
TRBV5-5	-	TRBJ1-1	few	TGTGCCAGCAGCTTGTCCCCCCGGGGAATGAACACTGAAGCTTTCTTT	CASSLSPRGMNTEAFF
TRBV5-6	-	TRBJ2-2	many	TGCGCCAGCAGCCTCGGACAGCTGAACACCGGGGAGCTGTTTTTT	CASSLGQLNTGELFF
TRBV12-3/TRBV12-4	-	TRBJ2-1	many	TGTGCCAGCAGTTTCGGCGCGGGGGCCCCCCACAATGAGCAGTTCTTC	CASSFGAGAPHNEQFF
TRBV10-3	-	TRBJ1-4	-	TGTGCCATCACCCCGGGGGCGCGAGAAAAACTGTTTTTT	CAITPGAREKLFF
TRBV15	-	TRBJ2-3	few	TGTGCCACCAGCAGAGGTTCAGCGACAGATACGCAGTATTTT	CATSRGSATDTQYF
TRBV5-1	TRBD2	TRBJ2-3	few	TGCGCCAGCAGCTTTAGCGGGCGGCGCCAGGCAGATACGCAGTATTTT	CASSFSGRRQADTQYF
TRBV20-1	-	TRBJ2-5	few	TGCAGTGCTAGTGGAGATTGGTACCAAGAGACCCAGTACTTC	CSASGDWYQETQYF
TRBV20-1	TRBD2	TRBJ2-4	-	TGCAGTGCTAGAAAAAGCGGGGGAGCCAAAAACATTCAGTACTTC	CSARKSGGAKNIQYF
TRBV27	-	TRBJ1-1	-	TGTGCCAGCAGTTTATCGCCCCGCCGGGGGCAGGCTTTCTTT	CASSLSPRRGQAFF
TRBV6-2/TRBV6-3	TRBD2	TRBJ2-7	few	TGTGCCAGCAGTTACGTAGCGAGCGGGGGCCGCTACGAGCAGTACTTC	CASSYVASGGRYEQYF
TRBV27	TRBD2	TRBJ2-1	-	TGTGCCAGCAGTACCGGGACTAGAGCCGGGCGATCCTACAATGAGCAGTTCTTC	CASSTGTRAGRSYNEQFF
TRBV6-1	-	TRBJ2-2	-	TGTGCCAGCAGTGAAAGGACAGATCTCGGGGAGCTGTTTTTT	CASSERTDLGELFF
TRBV10-3	-	TRBJ2-7	few	TGTGCCATCAGTGTCTCCGGGGCCTCCTACGAGCAGTACTTC	CAISVSGASYEQYF
TRBV27	TRBD2	TRBJ2-3	-	TGTGCCAGCAGTTTATATACCCCACTAGCGGTGAGGACAGATACGCAGTATTTT	CASSLYTPLAVRTDTQYF
TRBV11-2	-	TRBJ1-2	many	TGTGCCAGCAGCTTGGGGGGGACCAACTATGGCTACACCTTC	CASSLGGTNYGYTF
TRBV4-2	-	TRBJ1-5	few	TGTGCCAGCAGCCAAGTGGCAGGCAATCAGCCCCAGCATTTT	CASSQVAGNQPQHF
TRBV25-1	-	TRBJ2-5	few	TGTGCCAGCAGCCGACCGACAGGGAGGTCCCTCCAAGAGACCCAGTACTTC	CASSRPTGRSLQETQYF
TRBV12-3/TRBV12-4	-	TRBJ1-2	many	TGTGCCAGCATTCTAGTCGGAGGCTACACCTTC	CASILVGGYTF
TRBV12-3/TRBV12-4	TRBD1	TRBJ1-3	-	TGTGCCAGCAGTTTAGGGACAGGCGGAAACACCATATATTTT	CASSLGTGGNTIYF
TRBV20-1	-	TRBJ2-7	few	TGCAGAGCGGGCGCGACCGAATACGAGCAGTACTTC	CRAGATEYEQYF
TRBV5-1	TRBD1	TRBJ2-7	few	TGCGCCAGCAGCACAGGGACAGGGAAACACGAGCAGTACTTC	CASSTGTGKHEQYF
TRBV5-5	TRBD2	TRBJ2-5	-	TGTGCCAGCAGCTTGAACCGGACTAGCGGCAGGACGGCCCAGTACTTC	CASSLNRTSGRTAQYF